The clone carrying this TCR beta chain was detected a few times. Its antigen is not identified. It was with a sample-barcoded 5' primer and a J-beta primer mix that a second PCR of roughly 7 to 11 cycles was run. From the 5' RACE reads, TCRdb called clonotypes with MiXCR, one entry per CDR3 protein. Counted here are around 790,000 distinct CDR3 sequences, more than 40% occurring once; the ten biggest clones make up about 19%. The source of the sample is a study of blood T cells in healthy people across ages. General observations from the study: Long-lived donors carried more naive CD4+ cells and greater diversity than aged donors.

Trimming shortened V by 1 base and J by 2 bases, and 11 bases separated the two germline ends. The germline V gene encodes CDR1 DFQATT and CDR2 SNEGSKA (reference sequence). The CDR3 runs to 14 residues. Sequenced: blood. The source is a man between 60 and 70 years old in good health. The chain combines TRBV20-1 with TRBJ1-1, with a weak D call TRBD1 (6 bases). DNA for the CDR3: TGCAGTGCTAGAGGACCGGGGACAAACACTGAAGCTTTCTTT. This sequence encodes CSARGPGTNTEAFF.